One and the same sample provided the 14 T cell receptor beta chains below, sequenced in a study of cytomegalovirus exposure and HLA in healthy donors. 13 Jbeta primers and 60 Vbeta primers were used for the PCR. The data were produced by immunoSEQ multiplex PCR, yet TCRdb's version contains in-frame clones alone and is incomplete. Here the sample spans approximately 150,000 clones, around four fifths being singletons. Source material: PBMCs. The receptor set was obtained from a woman aged 45-65 years in good health and CMV-seropositive.

The V call is TRBV5-1, the J call TRBJ2-1, with a tentative D call TRBD1 (6 bases). This CDR3 contains 15 residues. The V gene lost 7 bases and the J gene lost 0 bases, with 14 bases spanning the gap. Germline-derived CDR1 and CDR2 are SGHRS and YFSETQ. The CDR3 DNA reads TGCGCCAGCGCTACCACAGGGAGCTCCTACAATGAGCAGTTCTTC. As protein: CASATTGSSYNEQFF.

This clone was seen just once. V usage is TRBV10-3 and J usage is TRBJ2-5; 9 bases map to TRBD1. V gave up 4 bases and J gave up 4 bases; unmatched junction bases: 7. The V gene's germline CDR1 is ENHRY and CDR2 SYGVKD. The CDR3 has 15 residues. CDR3 sequence (DNA): TGTGCCATCAGTGGATCCGGGACAGGGACAGAGACCCAGTACTTC. The encoded protein is CAISGSGTGTETQYF.

In its sample, this clone was seen a few times. The chain employs TRBV6-1 and TRBJ1-2; TRBD1 is a possible D gene (6 bases). The V gene's germline CDR1 is MNHNS and CDR2 SASEGT. V lost 4 bases and J 0 bases, leaving 12 bases between the germline ends. This CDR3 has 15 residues. In DNA, the CDR3 is TGTGCCAGCAGTGCTGACAGGCCGCCTAACTATGGCTACACCTTC. Translation: CASSADRPPNYGYTF.

The table lists this clone with a few counts. J is TRBJ2-7 and V is TRBV7-9, with TRBD2 matching over 8 bases. The CDR3 runs to 16 residues. Germline V gene sequence: CDR1 SEHNR, CDR2 FQNEAQ (reference sequence). V lost 8 bases to trimming and J lost 4 bases; unmatched junction nucleotides: 16. The CDR3 DNA reads TGTGCCAGCGGCTCCGACTATAGCGGGGTACTTTACGAGCAGTACTTC. Its translation: CASGSDYSGVLYEQYF.

The V and J genes are TRBV7-9 and TRBJ2-6; D possibly corresponds to TRBD1 (6 bases). V dropped 5 bases and J dropped 2 bases, with 22 bases sitting between them. The CDR3 has 19 amino acids. Germline V CDR1 and CDR2: SEHNR, FQNEAQ (reference sequence). This CDR3 reads CASSPKQGLPPPGANVLTF. CDR3 in DNA: TGTGCCAGCAGCCCCAAGCAGGGGCTACCTCCTCCTGGGGCCAACGTCCTGACTTTC.

The rearrangement joins TRBV18 to TRBJ2-5; D may be TRBD2 (6 bases). Germline V gene sequence: CDR1 KGHSH, CDR2 LQKENI. This CDR3 is 13 amino acids long. Trimming pared 4 bases from V and 1 base from J, leaving 7 bases between. The CDR3: CASSRRGQETQYF. DNA for the CDR3: TGTGCCAGCTCACGGAGGGGCCAAGAGACCCAGTACTTC.

The chain joins TRBV7-6 to TRBJ1-2, with 10 bases that match TRBD1. Germline CDR1 SGHVS, CDR2 FNYEAQ. The CDR3 has 14 residues. Trimming at V came to 5 bases and at J to 7 bases, leaving 7 bases not matched to a gene. The CDR3 coding sequence is TGTGCCAGCAGCCAGGGACAGGGGAAAAGTGGCTACACCTTC. Amino acid sequence: CASSQGQGKSGYTF.

The rearrangement links TRBV11-2 to TRBJ1-3; no definite D call. The V end lost 1 base, the J end lost 4 bases, and 17 bases lay between the germline ends. Germline values: CDR1 SGHAT, CDR2 FQNNGV. The CDR3 has 17 amino acids. The CDR3 here is CASSLGSFGESGNTIYF. The CDR3 region has the DNA TGTGCCAGCAGCTTAGGGTCCTTCGGGGAATCAGGAAACACCATATATTTT.

The J gene is TRBJ1-1, the V gene TRBV5-1, with D possibly being TRBD1 (5 bases). Trimming removed 3 bases at V and 2 bases at J, with 11 bases between. CDR1 and CDR2 from the germline V gene are SGHRS and YFSETQ. The CDR3 covers 14 residues. The CDR3, as DNA: TGCGCCAGCAGCTCCCGGGGACTTAACACTGAAGCTTTCTTT. It codes for CASSSRGLNTEAFF.

The DNA of the CDR3 is TGTGCCAGCAGAGGACAGAATGAGCAGTTCTTC. This gives the protein CASRGQNEQFF. The chain carries TRBV2 and TRBJ2-1; tentative D call: TRBD1 (6 bases). This CDR3 region has 11 residues. CDR1 is SNHLY and CDR2 is FYNNEI in the germline V gene. Trimming shortened V by 6 bases and J by 7 bases, and 7 bases separated the two germline ends.

The V call is TRBV6-5, the J call TRBJ2-1, with D possibly being TRBD1 (6 bases). Germline V gene sequence: CDR1 MNHEY, CDR2 SVGAGI. The CDR3 has 11 amino acids. Deletions cut 6 bases from V and 10 bases from J, with 10 bases between. In nucleotides, the CDR3 is TGTGCCAGCAGCTCTGGACAGGAGCAGTTCTTC. Its translation: CASSSGQEQFF.

V is TRBV7-6 and J is TRBJ2-3, with D possibly being TRBD1 (5 bases). In germline, CDR1 is SGHVS, CDR2 FNYEAQ. V was trimmed by 0 bases and J by 1 base, leaving 5 bases between them. The CDR3 length is 14 residues. CDR3 loop: CASSLAGGTDTQYF. DNA for the CDR3: TGTGCCAGCAGCTTAGCAGGGGGCACAGATACGCAGTATTTT.

The V and J genes are TRBV7-3 and TRBJ2-5; 10 bases are a match to TRBD1. The better agreement between TRBJ2-7 and the DNA end casts doubt on the J call. Germline CDR1 reads SGHTA; CDR2 reads FQGTGA. This CDR3 region has 16 residues. The CDR3 DNA sequence: TGTGCCAGCAGCTTGACCGGGACAGGGGTAGGATACGAGCAGTACTTC. Translated: CASSLTGTGVGYEQYF.

This chain connects TRBV6-1 to TRBJ2-1; D perhaps matches TRBD1 (6 bases). Trimming removed 5 bases at V and 6 bases at J, with 17 bases between. This CDR3 has 15 residues. The germline V gene encodes CDR1 MNHNS and CDR2 SASEGT. The CDR3 sequence is CASSRGGFGLNEQFF. CDR3 coding DNA: TGTGCCAGCAGTCGTGGGGGCTTCGGTCTCAATGAGCAGTTCTTC.